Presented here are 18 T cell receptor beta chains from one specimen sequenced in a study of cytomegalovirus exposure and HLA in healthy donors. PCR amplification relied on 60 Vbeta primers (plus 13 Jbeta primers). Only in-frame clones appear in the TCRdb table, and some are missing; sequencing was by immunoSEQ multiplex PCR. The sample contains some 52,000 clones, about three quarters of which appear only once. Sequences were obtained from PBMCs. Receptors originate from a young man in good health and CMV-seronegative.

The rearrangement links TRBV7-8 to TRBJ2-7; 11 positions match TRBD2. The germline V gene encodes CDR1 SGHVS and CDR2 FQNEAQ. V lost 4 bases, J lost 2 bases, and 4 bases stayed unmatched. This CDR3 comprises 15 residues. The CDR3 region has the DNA TGTGCCAGCAGCTCCGGACTAGCGGGTGCCTACGAGCAGTACTTC. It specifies CASSSGLAGAYEQYF.

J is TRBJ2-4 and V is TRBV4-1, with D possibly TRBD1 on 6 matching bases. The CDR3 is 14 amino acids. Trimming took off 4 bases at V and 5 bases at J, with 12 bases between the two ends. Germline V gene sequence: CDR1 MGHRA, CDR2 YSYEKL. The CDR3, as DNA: TGCGCCAGCAGCCGCTTGGGGGCGGAAAACATTCAGTACTTC. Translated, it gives CASSRLGAENIQYF.

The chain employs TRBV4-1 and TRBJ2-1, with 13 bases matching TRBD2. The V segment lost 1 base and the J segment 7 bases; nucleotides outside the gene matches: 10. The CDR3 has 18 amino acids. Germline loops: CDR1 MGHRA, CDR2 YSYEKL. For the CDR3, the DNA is TGCGCCAGCAGCCAAGTCCCGACTAGCGGGAGGATATGGAATGAGCAGTTCTTC. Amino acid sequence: CASSQVPTSGRIWNEQFF.

CDR3 protein: CASSAQGYEQYF. The CDR3 nucleotides are TGTGCCAGCAGTGCGCAGGGGTACGAGCAGTACTTC. The J gene is TRBJ2-7, the V gene TRBV2, with D perhaps matching TRBD1 (6 bases). Germline V gene data show CDR1 as SNHLY and CDR2 as FYNNEI. The CDR3 is 12 residues long. V lost 4 bases, J lost 4 bases, and 8 bases lay in between.

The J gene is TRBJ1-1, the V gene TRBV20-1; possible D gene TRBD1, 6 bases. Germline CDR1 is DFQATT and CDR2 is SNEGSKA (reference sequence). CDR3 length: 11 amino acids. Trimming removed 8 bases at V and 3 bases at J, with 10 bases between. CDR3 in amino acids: CSTQGDTEAFF. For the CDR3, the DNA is TGCAGTACACAGGGTGACACTGAAGCTTTCTTT.

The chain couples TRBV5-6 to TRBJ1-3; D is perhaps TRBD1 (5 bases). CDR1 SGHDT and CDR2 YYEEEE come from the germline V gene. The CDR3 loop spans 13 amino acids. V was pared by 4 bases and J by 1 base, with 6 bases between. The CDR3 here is CASSRQSGNTIYF. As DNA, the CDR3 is TGTGCCAGCAGCCGACAGTCTGGAAACACCATATATTTT.

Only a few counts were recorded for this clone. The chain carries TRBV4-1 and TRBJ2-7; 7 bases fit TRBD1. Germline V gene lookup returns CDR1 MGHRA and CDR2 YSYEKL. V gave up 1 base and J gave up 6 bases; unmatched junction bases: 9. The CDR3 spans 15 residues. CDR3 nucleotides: TGCGCCAGCAGCCAAGGCGAGACAGGGCCCTCCGAGCAGTACTTC. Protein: CASSQGETGPSEQYF.

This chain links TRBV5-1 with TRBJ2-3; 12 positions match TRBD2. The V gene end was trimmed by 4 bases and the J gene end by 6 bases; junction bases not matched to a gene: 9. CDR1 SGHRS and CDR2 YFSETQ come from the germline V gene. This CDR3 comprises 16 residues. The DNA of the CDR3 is TGCGCCAGCAGCCTCCTACTAGCGGGAGGTGGGGATACGCAGTATTTT. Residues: CASSLLLAGGGDTQYF.

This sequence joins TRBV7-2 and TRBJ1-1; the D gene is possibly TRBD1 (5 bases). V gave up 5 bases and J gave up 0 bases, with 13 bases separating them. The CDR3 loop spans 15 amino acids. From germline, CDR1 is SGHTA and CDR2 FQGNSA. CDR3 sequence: CASSPIRGLNTEAFF. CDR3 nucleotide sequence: TGTGCCAGCAGCCCTATCCGGGGGTTGAACACTGAAGCTTTCTTT.

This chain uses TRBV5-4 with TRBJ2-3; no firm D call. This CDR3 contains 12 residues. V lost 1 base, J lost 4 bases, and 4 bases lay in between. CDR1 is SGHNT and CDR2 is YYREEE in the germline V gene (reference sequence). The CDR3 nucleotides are TGTGCCAGCAGCTTGTATCCAGATACGCAGTATTTT. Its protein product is CASSLYPDTQYF.

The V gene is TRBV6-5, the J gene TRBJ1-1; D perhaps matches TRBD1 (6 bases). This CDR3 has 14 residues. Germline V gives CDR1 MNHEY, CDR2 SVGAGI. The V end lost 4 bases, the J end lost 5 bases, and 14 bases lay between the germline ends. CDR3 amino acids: CASSFNYRETEAFF. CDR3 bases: TGTGCCAGCAGTTTCAACTACAGGGAGACTGAAGCTTTCTTT.

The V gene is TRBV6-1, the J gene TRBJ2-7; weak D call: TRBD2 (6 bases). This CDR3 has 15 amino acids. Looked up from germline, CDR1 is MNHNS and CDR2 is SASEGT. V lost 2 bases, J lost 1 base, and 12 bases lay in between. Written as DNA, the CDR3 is TGTGCCAGCAGTGAAAAACTAGCCGTGTCCTACGAGCAGTACTTC. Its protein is CASSEKLAVSYEQYF.

The CDR3 region has the DNA TGTGCCAGCAGCTTCATGAACACTGAAGCTTTCTTT. Its protein is CASSFMNTEAFF. J is TRBJ1-1 and V is TRBV5-4; D call uncertain. The germline V and J ends were trimmed by 2 bases and 0 bases, with 2 bases remaining between them. The CDR3 spans 12 residues. Germline V gene data show CDR1 as SGHNT and CDR2 as YYREEE (reference sequence). Using reference TRBV5-4 and TRBJ1-1 for the parts outside the CDR3, the full variable domain is ETGVTQSPTHLIKTRGQQVTLRCSSQSGHNTVSWYQQALGQGPQFIFQYYREEENGRGNFPPRFSGLQFPNYSSELNVNALELDDSALYLCASSFMNTEAFFGQGTRLTVV.

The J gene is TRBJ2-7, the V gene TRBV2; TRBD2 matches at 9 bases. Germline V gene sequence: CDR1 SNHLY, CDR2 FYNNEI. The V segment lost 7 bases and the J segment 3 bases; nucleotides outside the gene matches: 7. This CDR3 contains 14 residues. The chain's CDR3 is CASKPGLASYEQYF. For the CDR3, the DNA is TGTGCCAGCAAACCCGGACTAGCGAGCTACGAGCAGTACTTC.

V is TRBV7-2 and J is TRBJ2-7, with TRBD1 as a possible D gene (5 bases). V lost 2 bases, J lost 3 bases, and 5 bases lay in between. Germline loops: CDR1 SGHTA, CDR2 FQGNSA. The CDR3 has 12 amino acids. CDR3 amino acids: CASSLQGYEQYF. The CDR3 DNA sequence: TGTGCCAGCAGCTTACAGGGCTACGAGCAGTACTTC.

DNA of the CDR3: TGTGCCAGCAGCTCACCCGGCGGTGAGCAGTACTTC. Translation gives CASSSPGGEQYF. J is TRBJ2-7 and V is TRBV7-9; D uncertain. CDR1 and CDR2 (germline): SEHNR, FQNEAQ (reference sequence). There are 12 residues in the CDR3. Trimming cost V 4 bases and J 7 bases, with 11 bases left between them.

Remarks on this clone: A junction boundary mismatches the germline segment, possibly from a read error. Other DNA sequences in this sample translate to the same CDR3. The CDR3 DNA follows: TGCGCCAGCAGTGACAGGGGCAATCAGCCCCAGCATTTC. Protein: CASSDRGNQPQHF. The V gene is TRBV10-2, the J gene TRBJ1-5, with D tentatively TRBD1 (6 bases). The germline V gene has CDR1 WSHSY and CDR2 SAAADI. CDR3 size: 13 residues.

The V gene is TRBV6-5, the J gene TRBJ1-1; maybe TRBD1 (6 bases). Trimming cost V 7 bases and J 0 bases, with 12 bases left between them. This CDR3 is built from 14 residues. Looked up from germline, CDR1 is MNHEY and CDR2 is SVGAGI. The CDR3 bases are TGTGCCAGCACCGAAGGGGGTGTGAACACTGAAGCTTTCTTT. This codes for CASTEGGVNTEAFF.